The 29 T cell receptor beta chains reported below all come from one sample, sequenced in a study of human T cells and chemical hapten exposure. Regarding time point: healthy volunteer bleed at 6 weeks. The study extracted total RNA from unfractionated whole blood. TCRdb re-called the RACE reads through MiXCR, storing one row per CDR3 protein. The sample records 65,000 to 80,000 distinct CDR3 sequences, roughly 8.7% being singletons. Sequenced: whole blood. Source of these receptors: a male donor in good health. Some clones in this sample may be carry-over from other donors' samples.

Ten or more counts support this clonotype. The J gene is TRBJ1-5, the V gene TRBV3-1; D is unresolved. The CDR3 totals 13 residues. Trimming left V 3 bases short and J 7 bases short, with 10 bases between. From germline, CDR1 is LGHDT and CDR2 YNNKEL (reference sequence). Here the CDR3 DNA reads TGTGCCAGCAGCCAGGATACACTACAGCCCCAGCATTTT. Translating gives CASSQDTLQPQHF.

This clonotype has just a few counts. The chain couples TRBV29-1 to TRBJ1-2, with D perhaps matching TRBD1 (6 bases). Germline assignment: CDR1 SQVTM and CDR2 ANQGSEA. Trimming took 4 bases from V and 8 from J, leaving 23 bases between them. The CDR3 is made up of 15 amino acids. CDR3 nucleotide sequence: TGCAGCGTTGTGACCCCTCAGGCCGGACAGCCAGGCTACACCTTC. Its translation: CSVVTPQAGQPGYTF.

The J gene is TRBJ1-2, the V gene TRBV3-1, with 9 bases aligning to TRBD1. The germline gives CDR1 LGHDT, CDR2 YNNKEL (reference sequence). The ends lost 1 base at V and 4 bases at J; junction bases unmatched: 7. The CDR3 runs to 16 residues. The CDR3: CASSQGTGVRRYGYTF. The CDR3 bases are TGTGCCAGCAGCCAAGGGACAGGGGTTCGTCGCTATGGCTACACCTTC.

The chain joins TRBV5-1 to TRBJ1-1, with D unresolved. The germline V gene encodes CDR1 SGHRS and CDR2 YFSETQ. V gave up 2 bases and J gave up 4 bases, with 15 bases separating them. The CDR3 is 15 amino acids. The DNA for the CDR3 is TGCGCCAGCAGCTTTGGGAACTCGGGCAGCACTGAAGCTTTCTTT. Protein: CASSFGNSGSTEAFF.

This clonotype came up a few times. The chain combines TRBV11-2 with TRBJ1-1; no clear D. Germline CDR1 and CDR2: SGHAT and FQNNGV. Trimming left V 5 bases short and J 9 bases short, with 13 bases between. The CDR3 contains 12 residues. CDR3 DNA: TGTGCCAGCAGCCCCGTAACGGTGCAAGCTTTCTTT. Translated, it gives CASSPVTVQAFF.

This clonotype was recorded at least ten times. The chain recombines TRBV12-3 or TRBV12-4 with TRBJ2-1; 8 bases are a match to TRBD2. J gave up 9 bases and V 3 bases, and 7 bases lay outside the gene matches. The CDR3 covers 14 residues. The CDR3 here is CASSFRLAGAEQFF. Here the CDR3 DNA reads TGTGCCAGCAGTTTCCGGCTAGCGGGTGCTGAGCAGTTCTTC.

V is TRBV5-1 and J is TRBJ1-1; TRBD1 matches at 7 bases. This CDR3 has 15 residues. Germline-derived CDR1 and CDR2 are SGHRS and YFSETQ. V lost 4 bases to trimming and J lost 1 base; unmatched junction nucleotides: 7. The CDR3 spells CASSGEGQANTEAFF. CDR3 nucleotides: TGCGCCAGCAGCGGCGAAGGACAGGCGAACACTGAAGCTTTCTTT.

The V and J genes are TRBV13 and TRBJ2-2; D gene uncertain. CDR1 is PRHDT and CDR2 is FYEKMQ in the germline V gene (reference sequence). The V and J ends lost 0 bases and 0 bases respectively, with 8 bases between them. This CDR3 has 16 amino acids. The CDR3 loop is CASSLGTETNTGELFF. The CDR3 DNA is TGTGCCAGCAGCTTAGGGACGGAGACGAACACCGGGGAGCTGTTTTTT.

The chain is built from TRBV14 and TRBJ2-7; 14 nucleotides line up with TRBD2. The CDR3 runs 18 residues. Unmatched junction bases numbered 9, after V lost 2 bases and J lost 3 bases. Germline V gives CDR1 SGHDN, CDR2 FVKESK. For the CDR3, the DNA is TGTGCCAGCAGCCAATCCGGGACTAGCGGGGGAAGGGGCTACGAGCAGTACTTC. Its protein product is CASSQSGTSGGRGYEQYF. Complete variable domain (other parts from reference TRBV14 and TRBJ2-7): EAGVTQFPSHSVIEKGQTVTLRCDPISGHDNLYWYRRVMGKEIKFLLHFVKESKQDESGMPNNRFLAERTGGTYSTLKVQPAELEDSGVYFCASSQSGTSGGRGYEQYFGPGTRLTVT.

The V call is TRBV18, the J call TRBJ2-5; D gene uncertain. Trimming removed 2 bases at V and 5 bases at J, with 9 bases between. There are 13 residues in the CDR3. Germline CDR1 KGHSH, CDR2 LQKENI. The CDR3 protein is CASSPSVWETQYF. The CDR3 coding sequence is TGTGCCAGCTCACCATCGGTCTGGGAGACCCAGTACTTC. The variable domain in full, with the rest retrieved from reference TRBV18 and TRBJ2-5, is NAGVMQNPRHLVRRRGQEARLRCSPMKGHSHVYWYRQLPEEGLKFMVYLQKENIIDESGMPKERFSAEFPKEGPSILRIQQVVRGDSAAYFCASSPSVWETQYFGPGTRLLVL.

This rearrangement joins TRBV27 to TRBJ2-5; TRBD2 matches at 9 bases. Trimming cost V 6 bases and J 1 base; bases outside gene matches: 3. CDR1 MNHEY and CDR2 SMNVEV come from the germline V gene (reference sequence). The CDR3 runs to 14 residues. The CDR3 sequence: CASSLAGRQETQYF. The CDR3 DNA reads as TGTGCCAGCAGCCTAGCGGGACGCCAAGAGACCCAGTACTTC.

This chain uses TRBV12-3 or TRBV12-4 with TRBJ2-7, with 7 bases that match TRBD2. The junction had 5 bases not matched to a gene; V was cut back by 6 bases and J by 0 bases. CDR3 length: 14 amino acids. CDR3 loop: CASRIGGSSYEQYF. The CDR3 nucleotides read TGTGCCAGCAGAATCGGCGGGAGCTCCTACGAGCAGTACTTC.

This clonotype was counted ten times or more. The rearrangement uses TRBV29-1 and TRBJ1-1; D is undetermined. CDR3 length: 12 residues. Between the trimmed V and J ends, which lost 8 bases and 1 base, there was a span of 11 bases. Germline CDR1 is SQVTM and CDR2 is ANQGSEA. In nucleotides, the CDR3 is TGCAGCACAACAACAGCGAACACTGAAGCTTTCTTT. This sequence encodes CSTTTANTEAFF.

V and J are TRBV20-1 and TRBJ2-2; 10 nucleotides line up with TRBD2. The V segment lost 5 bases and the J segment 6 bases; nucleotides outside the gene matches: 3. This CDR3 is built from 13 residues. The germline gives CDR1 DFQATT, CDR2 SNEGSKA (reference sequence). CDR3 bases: TGCAGTGCTCCCGGGACTAGCGCCGGGGAGCTGTTTTTT. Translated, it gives CSAPGTSAGELFF.

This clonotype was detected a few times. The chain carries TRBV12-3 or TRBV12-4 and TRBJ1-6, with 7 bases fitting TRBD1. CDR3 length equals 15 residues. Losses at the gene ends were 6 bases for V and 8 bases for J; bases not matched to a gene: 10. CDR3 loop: CASSRTGEGYSPLHF. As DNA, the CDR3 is TGTGCCAGCAGCAGAACAGGGGAGGGCTATTCACCCCTCCACTTT.

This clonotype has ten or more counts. The CDR3 DNA reads as TGTGCCAGCAGTTCCTCTTCCGAAGCACCTACAGGGACCAAGGATACGCAGTATTTT. This sequence encodes CASSSSSEAPTGTKDTQYF. This chain joins TRBV12-3 or TRBV12-4 and TRBJ2-3; TRBD1 is a possible D gene (6 bases). Trimming took off 4 bases at V and 6 bases at J, with 29 bases between the two ends. CDR3 size: 19 residues.

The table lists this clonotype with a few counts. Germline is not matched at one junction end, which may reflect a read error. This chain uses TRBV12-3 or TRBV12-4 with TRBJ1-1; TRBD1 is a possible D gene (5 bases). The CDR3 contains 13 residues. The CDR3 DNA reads TGTGCCAGCACTTTATGGGCCAGGGATGAAGCTTTCTTT. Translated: CASTLWARDEAFF.

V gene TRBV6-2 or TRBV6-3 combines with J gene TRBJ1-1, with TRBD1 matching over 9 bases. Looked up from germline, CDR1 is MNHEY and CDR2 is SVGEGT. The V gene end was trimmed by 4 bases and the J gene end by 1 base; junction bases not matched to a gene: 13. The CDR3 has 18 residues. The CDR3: CASSSPPPGTGTNTEAFF. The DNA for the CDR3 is TGTGCCAGCAGTTCCCCTCCTCCTGGGACAGGGACGAACACTGAAGCTTTCTTT.

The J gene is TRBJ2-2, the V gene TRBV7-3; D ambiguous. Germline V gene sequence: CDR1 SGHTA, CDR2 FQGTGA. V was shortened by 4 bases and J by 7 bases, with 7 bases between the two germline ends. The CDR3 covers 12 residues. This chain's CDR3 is CASSSPNGELFF. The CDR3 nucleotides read TGTGCCAGCAGCTCCCCGAACGGGGAGCTGTTTTTT.

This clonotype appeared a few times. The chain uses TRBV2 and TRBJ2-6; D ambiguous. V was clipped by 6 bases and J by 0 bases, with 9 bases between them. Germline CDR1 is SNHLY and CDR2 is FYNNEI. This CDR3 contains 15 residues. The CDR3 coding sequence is TGTGCCAGCAGGGAACCGGGCTCTGGGGCCAACGTCCTGACTTTC. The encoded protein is CASREPGSGANVLTF.

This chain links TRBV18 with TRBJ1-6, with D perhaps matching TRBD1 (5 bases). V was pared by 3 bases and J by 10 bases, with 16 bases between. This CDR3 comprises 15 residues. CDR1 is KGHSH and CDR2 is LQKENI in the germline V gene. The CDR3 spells CASSPRIGQSSPLHF. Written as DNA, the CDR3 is TGTGCCAGCTCACCGAGGATTGGACAATCGTCACCCCTCCACTTT. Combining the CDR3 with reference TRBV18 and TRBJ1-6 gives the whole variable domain NAGVMQNPRHLVRRRGQEARLRCSPMKGHSHVYWYRQLPEEGLKFMVYLQKENIIDESGMPKERFSAEFPKEGPSILRIQQVVRGDSAAYFCASSPRIGQSSPLHFGNGTRLTVT.

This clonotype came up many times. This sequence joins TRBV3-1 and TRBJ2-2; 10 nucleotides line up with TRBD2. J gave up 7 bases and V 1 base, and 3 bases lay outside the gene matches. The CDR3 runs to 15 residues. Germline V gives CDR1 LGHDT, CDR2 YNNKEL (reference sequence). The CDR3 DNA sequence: TGTGCCAGCAGCCAAGCCCCTAGCGGGGGCGGGGAGCTGTTTTTT. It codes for CASSQAPSGGGELFF.

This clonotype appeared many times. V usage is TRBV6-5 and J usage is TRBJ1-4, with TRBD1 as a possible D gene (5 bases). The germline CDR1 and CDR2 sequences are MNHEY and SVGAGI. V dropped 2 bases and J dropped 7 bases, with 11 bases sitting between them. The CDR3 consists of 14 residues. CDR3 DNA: TGTGCCAGCAGTTACGGGGGAGGAGGTGAAAAACTGTTTTTT. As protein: CASSYGGGGEKLFF.

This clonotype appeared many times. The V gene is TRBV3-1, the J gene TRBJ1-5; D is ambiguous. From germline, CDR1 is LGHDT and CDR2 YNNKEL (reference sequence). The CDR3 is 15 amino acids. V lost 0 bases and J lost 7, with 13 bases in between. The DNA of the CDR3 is TGTGCCAGCAGCCAAGATCATGGGCTTACCCAGCCCCAGCATTTT. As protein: CASSQDHGLTQPQHF.

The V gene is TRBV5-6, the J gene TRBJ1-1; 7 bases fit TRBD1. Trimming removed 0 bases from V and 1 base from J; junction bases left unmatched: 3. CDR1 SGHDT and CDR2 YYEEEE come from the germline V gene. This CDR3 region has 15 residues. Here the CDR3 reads CASSLGGTENTEAFF. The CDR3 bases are TGTGCCAGCAGCTTGGGGGGGACAGAGAACACTGAAGCTTTCTTT.

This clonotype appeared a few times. DNA for the CDR3: TGTGCCAGCTCGGGACCCAAGAACACTGAAGCTTTCTTT. Protein: CASSGPKNTEAFF. The genes are TRBV27 and TRBJ1-1, with D perhaps TRBD1 (5 bases). Trimming stripped 8 bases from V and 1 base from J, with 11 bases between. The CDR3 has 13 residues. The germline V gene encodes CDR1 MNHEY and CDR2 SMNVEV (reference sequence).

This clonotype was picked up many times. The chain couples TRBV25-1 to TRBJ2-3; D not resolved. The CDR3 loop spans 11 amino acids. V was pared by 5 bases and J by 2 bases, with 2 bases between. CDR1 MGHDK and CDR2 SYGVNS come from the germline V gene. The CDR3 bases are TGTGCCAGCAGTAACACAGATACGCAGTATTTT. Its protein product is CASSNTDTQYF.

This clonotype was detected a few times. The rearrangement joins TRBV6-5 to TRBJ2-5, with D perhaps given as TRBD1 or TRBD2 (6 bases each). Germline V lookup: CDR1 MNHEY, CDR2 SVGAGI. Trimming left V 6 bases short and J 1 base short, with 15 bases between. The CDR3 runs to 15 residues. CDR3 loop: CASSVTGAFQETQYF. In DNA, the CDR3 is TGTGCCAGCAGCGTTACGGGGGCCTTCCAAGAGACCCAGTACTTC.

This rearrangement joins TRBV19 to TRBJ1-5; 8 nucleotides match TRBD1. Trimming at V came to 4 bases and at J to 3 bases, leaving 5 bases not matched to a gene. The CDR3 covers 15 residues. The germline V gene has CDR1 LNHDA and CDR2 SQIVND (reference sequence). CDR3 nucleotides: TGTGCCAGTAGTAGGGGGGGACAGGACAATCAGCCCCAGCATTTT. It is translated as CASSRGGQDNQPQHF. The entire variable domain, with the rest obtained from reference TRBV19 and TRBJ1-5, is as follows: DGGITQSPKYLFRKEGQNVTLSCEQNLNHDAMYWYRQDPGQGLRLIYYSQIVNDFQKGDIAEGYSVSREKKESFPLTVTSAQKNPTAFYLCASSRGGQDNQPQHFGDGTRLSIL.